Below, 18 T cell receptor beta chains from the same sample are listed, as sequenced in a study of blood T cell repertoires in COVID-19 (dated by TCRdb to between 2020 and 2021). The library was generated by the immunoSEQ multiplex PCR assay. TCRdb carries this immuneACCESS record with in-frame sequences only. Its versions omit some clonotypes, under half of them owing to an unresolved V gene in the studies checked, with the rest unexplained. Present in this sample are hundreds of thousands of clones, 83% of which were seen just once. The ten largest account for roughly 2.6% of the sample. The source material was peripheral blood. These receptors came from a woman aged 35 to 49 with active or convalescent COVID-19.

The chain joins TRBV10-3 to TRBJ2-2; perhaps TRBD1 as D (6 bases). The germline V gene has CDR1 ENHRY and CDR2 SYGVKD. The CDR3 length is 15 residues. V was clipped by 7 bases and J by 0 bases, with 12 bases between them. This CDR3 is CAINPDSTNTGELFF. For the CDR3, the DNA is TGTGCCATCAATCCGGACAGCACGAACACCGGGGAGCTGTTTTTT.

This chain joins TRBV29-1 and TRBJ2-2, with TRBD1 matching 11 bases. The CDR3 has 15 residues. The J segment lost 6 bases and the V segment lost 3 bases, leaving 6 bases of the junction unmatched. Germline CDR1 reads SQVTM; CDR2 reads ANQGSEA. The CDR3, as DNA: TGCAGCGTTGACACCGGACAGGGGGCTGCCGGGGAGCTGTTTTTT. This gives the protein CSVDTGQGAAGELFF.

This chain joins TRBV11-2 and TRBJ1-4; 11 nucleotides line up with TRBD1. Losses at the gene ends were 4 bases for V and 7 bases for J; bases not matched to a gene: 11. The CDR3 extends over 17 amino acids. The germline V gene has CDR1 SGHAT and CDR2 FQNNGV. The chain's CDR3 is CASSSTNPGQGVEKLFF. CDR3 nucleotides: TGTGCCAGCAGCTCGACCAACCCGGGACAGGGGGTTGAAAAACTGTTTTTT.

This clone has only a few counts. The chain joins TRBV4-1 to TRBJ2-1; 11 bases match TRBD2. Germline lookup yields CDR1 MGHRA and CDR2 YSYEKL. V gave up 3 bases and J gave up 7 bases; unmatched junction bases: 5. This CDR3 comprises 15 residues. CDR3 sequence reads: CASSHSSGGRNEQFF. The CDR3 bases are TGCGCCAGCAGCCATTCTAGCGGGGGGAGAAATGAGCAGTTCTTC.

The chain carries TRBV7-3 and TRBJ2-3; D gene ambiguous. Germline CDR1 SGHTA, CDR2 FQGTGA. V was shortened by 5 bases and J by 1 base, with 7 bases between the two germline ends. This CDR3 spans 13 amino acids. The CDR3 here is CASSRGGTDTQYF. For the CDR3, the DNA is TGTGCCAGCAGCCGAGGTGGCACAGATACGCAGTATTTT.

The chain joins TRBV18 to TRBJ1-2; 10 bases match TRBD1. Germline V gene lookup returns CDR1 KGHSH and CDR2 LQKENI. The CDR3 is 18 amino acids. The V and J ends lost 2 bases and 3 bases, in that order; junction bases with no gene match: 12. DNA for the CDR3: TGTGCCAGCTCACCAATTCCGCCGGGGACAGGGGCAGACTATGGCTACACCTTC. Translating gives CASSPIPPGTGADYGYTF. Full variable domain (missing parts from reference TRBV18 and TRBJ1-2): NAGVMQNPRHLVRRRGQEARLRCSPMKGHSHVYWYRQLPEEGLKFMVYLQKENIIDESGMPKERFSAEFPKEGPSILRIQQVVRGDSAAYFCASSPIPPGTGADYGYTFGSGTRLTVV.

The chain combines TRBV24-1 with TRBJ2-1; 11 bases agree with TRBD1. In germline, CDR1 is KGHDR, CDR2 SFDVKD. V dropped 1 base and J dropped 4; count of bases not matched to a gene: 5. This CDR3 comprises 17 residues. The CDR3 loop is CATSDFRTGGDYNEQFF. The CDR3 DNA reads TGTGCCACCAGTGATTTTCGGACAGGGGGCGATTACAATGAGCAGTTCTTC.

The V and J genes are TRBV14 and TRBJ1-6, with TRBD1 matching over 7 bases. Unmatched junction bases numbered 15, after V lost 4 bases and J lost 0 bases. Germline V gives CDR1 SGHDN, CDR2 FVKESK. The CDR3 length is 20 residues. The CDR3 loop is CASSRGGMDRLSSYNSPLHF. In DNA form, the CDR3 reads TGTGCCAGCAGCCGCGGCGGGATGGACAGGCTTAGCTCCTATAATTCACCCCTCCACTTT.

This chain connects TRBV19 to TRBJ2-2, with unresolved D. CDR1 is LNHDA and CDR2 is SQIVND in the germline V gene (reference sequence). The V and J ends lost 0 bases and 7 bases respectively, with 6 bases between them. There are 13 residues in the CDR3. CDR3 sequence: CASSIDYNGELFF. The CDR3 bases are TGTGCCAGTAGTATAGATTATAACGGGGAGCTGTTTTTT. The full variable domain, rest sourced from reference TRBV19 and TRBJ2-2, is DGGITQSPKYLFRKEGQNVTLSCEQNLNHDAMYWYRQDPGQGLRLIYYSQIVNDFQKGDIAEGYSVSREKKESFPLTVTSAQKNPTAFYLCASSIDYNGELFFGEGSRLTVL.

The chain links TRBV5-3 to TRBJ1-5; TRBD1 is a possible D gene (5 bases). TRBV5-3 is classed as an ORF, of uncertain function. The CDR3 totals 19 residues. Trimming cost V 4 bases and J 0 bases, with 23 bases left between them. CDR3 sequence (DNA): TGTGCCAGAAGCCGCCGCCACAGTGACCGGGGGGTTAGCAATCAGCCCCAGCATTTT. Translating gives CARSRRHSDRGVSNQPQHF.

The J gene is TRBJ2-1, the V gene TRBV30; D possibly corresponds to TRBD1 (6 bases). The CDR3 is 12 residues long. V lost 3 bases to trimming and J lost 9 bases, with 12 bases between them. The germline gives CDR1 GTSNPN, CDR2 SVGIG (reference sequence). CDR3 in DNA: TGTGCCTGGAGCCAAACAGGGAGTGAGCAGTTCTTC. Translation: CAWSQTGSEQFF.

This rearrangement joins TRBV7-9 to TRBJ1-5, with D uncertain. This CDR3 contains 13 residues. Germline CDR1 SEHNR, CDR2 FQNEAQ (reference sequence). The V and J ends lost 7 bases and 4 bases respectively, with 11 bases between them. The CDR3 spells CASTLGGNQPQHF. As DNA, the CDR3 is TGTGCCAGCACCTTGGGAGGTAATCAGCCCCAGCATTTT.

This chain links TRBV6-6 with TRBJ2-1; D may match TRBD1 or TRBD2 (7 bases each). V was trimmed by 10 bases and J by 2 bases, leaving 12 bases between them. The CDR3 has 13 amino acids. Germline V CDR1 and CDR2: MNHNY, SVGAGI (reference sequence). DNA for the CDR3: TGTGCCATCAGGGGGGGAGCCTACAATGAGCAGTTCTTC. Its translation is CAIRGGAYNEQFF.

The V call is TRBV2, the J call TRBJ2-3; the match to TRBD2 covers 9 bases. Unmatched junction bases numbered 4, after V lost 1 base and J lost 5 bases. The V gene's germline CDR1 is SNHLY and CDR2 FYNNEI. The CDR3 consists of 15 residues. The CDR3 is CASSEGGGGEDTQYF. CDR3 sequence (DNA): TGTGCCAGCAGTGAAGGCGGGGGGGGCGAAGATACGCAGTATTTT.

The V gene is TRBV7-8, the J gene TRBJ1-2, with 8 positions matching TRBD1. The CDR3 totals 15 residues. The germline gives CDR1 SGHVS, CDR2 FQNEAQ. Losses at the gene ends were 1 base for V and 2 bases for J; bases not matched to a gene: 3. CDR3 in amino acids: CASSLEAGGNYGYTF. The CDR3 nucleotides read TGTGCCAGCAGCTTAGAAGCAGGGGGCAACTATGGCTACACCTTC.

At least ten counts were recorded for this clone. This sequence joins TRBV28 and TRBJ1-1; weak D call: TRBD1 (5 bases). The V and J ends lost 3 bases and 3 bases respectively, with 11 bases between them. Germline values: CDR1 MDHEN, CDR2 SYDVKM. The CDR3 is made up of 14 amino acids. The chain's CDR3 is CASSLMQGYTEAFF. CDR3 bases: TGTGCCAGCAGTTTGATGCAGGGATACACTGAAGCTTTCTTT.

This chain joins TRBV12-5 and TRBJ2-7, with 8 bases that match TRBD2. CDR3 length equals 17 residues. The germline V gene encodes CDR1 LGHNT and CDR2 FRNRAP. The trim removed 0 bases at V and 3 bases at J, leaving 10 bases unmatched. This chain's CDR3 is CASGLVADERGNYEQYF. The CDR3 region has the DNA TGTGCTAGTGGTTTGGTAGCCGATGAGCGGGGGAACTACGAGCAGTACTTC.

This clone was found once. The V and J genes are TRBV5-4 and TRBJ2-1; 8 bases line up with TRBD2. V lost 4 bases and J lost 5; bases outside the gene matches: 8. Germline CDR1 reads SGHNT; CDR2 reads YYREEE (reference sequence). The length of the CDR3 is 15 residues. This CDR3 reads CASSRSGRSDNEQFF. In DNA, the CDR3 is TGTGCCAGCAGCCGCAGCGGGAGATCCGACAATGAGCAGTTCTTC.